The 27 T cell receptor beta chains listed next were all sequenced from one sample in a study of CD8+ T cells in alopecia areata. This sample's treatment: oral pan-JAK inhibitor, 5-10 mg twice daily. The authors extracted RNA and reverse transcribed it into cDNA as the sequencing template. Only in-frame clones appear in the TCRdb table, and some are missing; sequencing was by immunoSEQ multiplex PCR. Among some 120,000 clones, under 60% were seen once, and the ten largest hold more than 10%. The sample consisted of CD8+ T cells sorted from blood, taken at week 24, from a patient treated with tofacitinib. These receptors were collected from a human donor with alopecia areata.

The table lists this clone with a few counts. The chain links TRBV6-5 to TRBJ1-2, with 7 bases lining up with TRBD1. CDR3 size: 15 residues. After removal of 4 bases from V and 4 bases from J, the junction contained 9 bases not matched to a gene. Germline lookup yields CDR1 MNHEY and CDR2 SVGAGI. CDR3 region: CASSSRQGVSYGYTF. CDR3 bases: TGTGCCAGCAGTTCCAGACAGGGCGTGAGCTATGGCTACACCTTC.

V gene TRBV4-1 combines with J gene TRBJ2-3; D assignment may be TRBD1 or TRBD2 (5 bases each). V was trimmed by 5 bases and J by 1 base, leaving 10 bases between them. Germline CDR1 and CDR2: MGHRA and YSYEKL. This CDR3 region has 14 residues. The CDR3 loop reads CASSFRDGTDTQYF. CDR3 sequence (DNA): TGCGCCAGCAGCTTCCGGGACGGCACAGATACGCAGTATTTT.

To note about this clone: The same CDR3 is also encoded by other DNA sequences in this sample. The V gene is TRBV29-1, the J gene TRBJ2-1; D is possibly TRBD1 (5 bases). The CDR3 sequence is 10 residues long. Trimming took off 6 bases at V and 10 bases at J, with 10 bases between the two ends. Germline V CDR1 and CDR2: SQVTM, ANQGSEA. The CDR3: CSVRGNEQFF. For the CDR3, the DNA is TGCAGCGTAAGGGGAAACGAGCAGTTCTTC.

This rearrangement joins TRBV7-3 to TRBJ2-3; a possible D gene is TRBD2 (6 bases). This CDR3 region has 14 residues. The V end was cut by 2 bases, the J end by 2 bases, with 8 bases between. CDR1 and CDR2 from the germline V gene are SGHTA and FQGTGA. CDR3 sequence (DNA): TGTGCCAGCAGCTTAGGGACTTTCACAGATACGCAGTATTTT. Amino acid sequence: CASSLGTFTDTQYF.

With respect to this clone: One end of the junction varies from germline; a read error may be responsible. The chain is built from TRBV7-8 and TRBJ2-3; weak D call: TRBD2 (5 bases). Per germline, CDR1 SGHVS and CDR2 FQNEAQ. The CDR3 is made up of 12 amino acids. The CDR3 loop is CASSLGTLGLHF. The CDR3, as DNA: TGTGCCAGCAGCTTAGGGACTCTCGGACTCCATTTT.

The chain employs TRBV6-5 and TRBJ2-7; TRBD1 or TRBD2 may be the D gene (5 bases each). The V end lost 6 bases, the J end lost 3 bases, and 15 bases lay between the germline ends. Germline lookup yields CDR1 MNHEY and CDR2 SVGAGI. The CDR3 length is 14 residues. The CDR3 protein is CASSPGTENYEQYF. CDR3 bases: TGTGCCAGCAGCCCCGGGACGGAGAACTACGAGCAGTACTTC.

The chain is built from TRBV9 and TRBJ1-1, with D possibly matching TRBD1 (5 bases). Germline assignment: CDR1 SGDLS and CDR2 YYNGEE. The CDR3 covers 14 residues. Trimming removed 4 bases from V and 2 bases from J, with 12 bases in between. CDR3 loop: CASSPSDSNTEAFF. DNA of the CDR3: TGTGCCAGCAGCCCGAGCGACAGCAACACTGAAGCTTTCTTT.

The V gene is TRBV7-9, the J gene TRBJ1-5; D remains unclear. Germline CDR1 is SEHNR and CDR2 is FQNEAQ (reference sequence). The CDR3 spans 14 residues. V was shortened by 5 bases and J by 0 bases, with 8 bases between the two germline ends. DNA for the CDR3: TGTGCCAGCAGCCCTTTAGGTAGCAATCAGCCCCAGCATTTT. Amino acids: CASSPLGSNQPQHF.

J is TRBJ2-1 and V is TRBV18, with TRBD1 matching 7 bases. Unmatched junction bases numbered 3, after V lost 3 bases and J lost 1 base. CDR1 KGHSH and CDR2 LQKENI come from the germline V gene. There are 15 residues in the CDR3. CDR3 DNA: TGTGCCAGCTCACCTGACAGGGTGTCCTACAATGAGCAGTTCTTC. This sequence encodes CASSPDRVSYNEQFF.

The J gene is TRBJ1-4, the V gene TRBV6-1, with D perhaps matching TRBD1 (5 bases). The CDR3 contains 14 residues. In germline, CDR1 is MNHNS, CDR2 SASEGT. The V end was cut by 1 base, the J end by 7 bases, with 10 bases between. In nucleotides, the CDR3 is TGTGCCAGCAGTGAAGGAGGGGAGAGTGAAAAACTGTTTTTT. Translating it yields CASSEGGESEKLFF.

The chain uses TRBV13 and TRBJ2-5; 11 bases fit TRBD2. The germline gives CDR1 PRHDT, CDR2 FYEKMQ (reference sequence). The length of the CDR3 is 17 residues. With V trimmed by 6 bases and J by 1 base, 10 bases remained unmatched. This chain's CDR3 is CASRSGLAGWGQETQYF. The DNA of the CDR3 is TGTGCCAGCAGATCCGGACTAGCGGGTTGGGGCCAAGAGACCCAGTACTTC.

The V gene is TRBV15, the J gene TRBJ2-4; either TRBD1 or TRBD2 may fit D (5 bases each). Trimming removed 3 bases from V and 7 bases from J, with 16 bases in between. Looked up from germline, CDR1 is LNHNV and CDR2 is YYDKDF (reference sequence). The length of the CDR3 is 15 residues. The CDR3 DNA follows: TGTGCCACCAGCAGTTCCGGGACCCGAGGCAACATTCAGTACTTC. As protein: CATSSSGTRGNIQYF.

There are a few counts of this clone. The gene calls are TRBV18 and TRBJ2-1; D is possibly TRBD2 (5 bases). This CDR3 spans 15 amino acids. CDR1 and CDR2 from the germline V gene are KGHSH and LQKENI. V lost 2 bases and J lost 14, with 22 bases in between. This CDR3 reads CASSPAEDGSTYEFF. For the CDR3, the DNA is TGTGCCAGCTCACCAGCGGAGGACGGGTCGACCTATGAGTTCTTC. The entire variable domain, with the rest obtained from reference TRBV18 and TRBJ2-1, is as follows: NAGVMQNPRHLVRRRGQEARLRCSPMKGHSHVYWYRQLPEEGLKFMVYLQKENIIDESGMPKERFSAEFPKEGPSILRIQQVVRGDSAAYFCASSPAEDGSTYEFFGPGTRLTVL.

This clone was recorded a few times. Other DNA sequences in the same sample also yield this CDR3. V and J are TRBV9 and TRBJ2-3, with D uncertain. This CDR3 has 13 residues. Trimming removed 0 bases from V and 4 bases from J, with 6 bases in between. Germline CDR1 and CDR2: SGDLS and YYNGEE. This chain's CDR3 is CASSVGSPDTQYF. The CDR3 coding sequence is TGTGCCAGCAGCGTAGGGAGCCCAGATACGCAGTATTTT.

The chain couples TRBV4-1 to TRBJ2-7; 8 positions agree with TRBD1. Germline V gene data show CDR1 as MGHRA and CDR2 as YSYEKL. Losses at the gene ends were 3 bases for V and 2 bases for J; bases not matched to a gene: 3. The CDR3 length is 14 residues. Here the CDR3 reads CASSQRQGTYEQYF. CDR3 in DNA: TGCGCCAGCAGCCAGCGACAGGGGACCTACGAGCAGTACTTC.

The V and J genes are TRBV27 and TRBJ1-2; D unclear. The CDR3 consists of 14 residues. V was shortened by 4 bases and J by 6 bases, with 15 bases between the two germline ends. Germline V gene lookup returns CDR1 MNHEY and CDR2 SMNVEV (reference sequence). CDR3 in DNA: TGTGCCAGCAGTTCCCTTTTGACGCGGCATGGCTACACCTTC. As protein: CASSSLLTRHGYTF.

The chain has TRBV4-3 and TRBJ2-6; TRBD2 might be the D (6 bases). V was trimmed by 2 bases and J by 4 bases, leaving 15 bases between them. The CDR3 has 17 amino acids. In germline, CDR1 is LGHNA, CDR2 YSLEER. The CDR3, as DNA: TGCGCCAGCAGCCAATTCGTGGAGGGTCCCGGGGCCAACGTCCTGACTTTC. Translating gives CASSQFVEGPGANVLTF.

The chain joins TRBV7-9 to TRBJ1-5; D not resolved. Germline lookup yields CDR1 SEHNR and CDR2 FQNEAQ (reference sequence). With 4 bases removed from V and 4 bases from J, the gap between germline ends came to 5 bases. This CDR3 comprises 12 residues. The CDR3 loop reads CASSSQNQPQHF. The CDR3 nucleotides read TGTGCCAGCAGCTCCCAAAATCAGCCCCAGCATTTT.

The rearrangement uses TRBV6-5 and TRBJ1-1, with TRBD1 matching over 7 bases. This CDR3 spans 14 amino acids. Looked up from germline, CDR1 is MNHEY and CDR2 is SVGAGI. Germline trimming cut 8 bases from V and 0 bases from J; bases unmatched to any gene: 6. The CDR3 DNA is TGTGCCAGCGGGGACAGCCCCATGAACACTGAAGCTTTCTTT. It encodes CASGDSPMNTEAFF.

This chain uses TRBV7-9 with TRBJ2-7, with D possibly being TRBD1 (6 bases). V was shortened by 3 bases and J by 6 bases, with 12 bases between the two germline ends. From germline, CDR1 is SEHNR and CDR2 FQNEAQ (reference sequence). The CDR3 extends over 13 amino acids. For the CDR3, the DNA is TGTGCCAGCAGCTTCTGGGGGACACCCGAGCAGTACTTC. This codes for CASSFWGTPEQYF.

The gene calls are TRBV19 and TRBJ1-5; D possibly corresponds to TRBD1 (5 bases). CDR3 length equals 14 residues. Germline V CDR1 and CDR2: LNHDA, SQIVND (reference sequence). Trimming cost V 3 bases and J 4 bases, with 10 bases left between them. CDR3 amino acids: CASSMMAGNQPQHF. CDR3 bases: TGTGCCAGTAGTATGATGGCAGGGAATCAGCCCCAGCATTTT.

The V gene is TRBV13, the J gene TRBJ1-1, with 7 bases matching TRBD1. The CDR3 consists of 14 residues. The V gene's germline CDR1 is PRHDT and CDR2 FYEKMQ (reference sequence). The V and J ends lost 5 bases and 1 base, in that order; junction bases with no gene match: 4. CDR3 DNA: TGTGCCAGCAGCCCCCGGGACAGGAACACTGAAGCTTTCTTT. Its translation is CASSPRDRNTEAFF.

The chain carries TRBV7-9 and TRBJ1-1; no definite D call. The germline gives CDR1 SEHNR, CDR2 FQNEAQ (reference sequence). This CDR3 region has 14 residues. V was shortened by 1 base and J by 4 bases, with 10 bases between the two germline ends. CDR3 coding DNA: TGTGCCAGCAGCTTAGGTGGACGGGGCACTGAAGCTTTCTTT. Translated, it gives CASSLGGRGTEAFF.

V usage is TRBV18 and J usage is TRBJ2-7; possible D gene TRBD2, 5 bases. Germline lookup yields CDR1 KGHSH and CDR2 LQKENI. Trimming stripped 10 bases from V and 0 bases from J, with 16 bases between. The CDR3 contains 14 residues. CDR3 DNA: TGTGCCACCATCACCAAGGCGGGCTCCTACGAGCAGTACTTC. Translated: CATITKAGSYEQYF.

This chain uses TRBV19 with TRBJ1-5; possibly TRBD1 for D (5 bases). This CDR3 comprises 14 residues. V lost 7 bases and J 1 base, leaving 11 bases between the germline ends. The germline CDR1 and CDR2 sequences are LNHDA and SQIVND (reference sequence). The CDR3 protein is CASTTRTSNQPQHF. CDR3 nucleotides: TGTGCCAGTACCACTAGGACAAGCAATCAGCCCCAGCATTTT.

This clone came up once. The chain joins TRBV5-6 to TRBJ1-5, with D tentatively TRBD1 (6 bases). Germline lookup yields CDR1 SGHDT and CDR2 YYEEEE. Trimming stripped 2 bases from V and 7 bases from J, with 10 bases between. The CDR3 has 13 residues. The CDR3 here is CASSLQGHQPQHF. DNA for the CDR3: TGTGCCAGCAGCTTACAGGGCCACCAGCCCCAGCATTTT.

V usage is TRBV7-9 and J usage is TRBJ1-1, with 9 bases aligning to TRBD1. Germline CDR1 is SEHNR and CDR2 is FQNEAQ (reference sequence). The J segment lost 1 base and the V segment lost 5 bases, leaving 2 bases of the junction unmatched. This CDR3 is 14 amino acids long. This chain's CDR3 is CASSPQGANTEAFF. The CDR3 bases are TGTGCCAGCAGCCCACAGGGGGCGAACACTGAAGCTTTCTTT. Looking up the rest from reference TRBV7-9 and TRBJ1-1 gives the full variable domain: DTGVSQNPRHKITKRGQNVTFRCDPISEHNRLYWYRQTLGQGPEFLTYFQNEAQLEKSRLLSDRFSAERPKGSFSTLEIQRTEQGDSAMYLCASSPQGANTEAFFGQGTRLTVV.